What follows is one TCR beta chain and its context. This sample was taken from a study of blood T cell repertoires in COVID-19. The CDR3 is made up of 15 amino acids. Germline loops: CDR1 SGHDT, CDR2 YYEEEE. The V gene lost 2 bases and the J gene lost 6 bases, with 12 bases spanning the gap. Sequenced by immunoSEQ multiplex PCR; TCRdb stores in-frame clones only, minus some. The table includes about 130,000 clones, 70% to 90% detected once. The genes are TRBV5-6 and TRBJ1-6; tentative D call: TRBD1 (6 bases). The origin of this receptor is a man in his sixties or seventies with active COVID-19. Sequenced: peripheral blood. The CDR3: CASSLQQGANSPLHF. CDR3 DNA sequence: TGTGCCAGCAGCTTACAACAGGGAGCTAATTCACCCCTCCACTTT.